Shown below are 10 T cell receptor beta chains from a single sample sequenced in a study of blood T cell repertoires in COVID-19. Assay: immunoSEQ multiplex PCR; the TCRdb copy retains only in-frame clones and omits some. Altogether around 57,000 clones are present, approximately 80% being singletons, with the ten largest covering around 5.4%. Sequencing input: peripheral blood. The receptors come from a woman in her 70s with acute or convalescent COVID-19.

This chain uses TRBV27 with TRBJ2-3; D is possibly TRBD2 (6 bases). V gave up 7 bases and J gave up 4 bases, with 18 bases separating them. Germline assignment: CDR1 MNHEY and CDR2 SMNVEV (reference sequence). The CDR3 length is 15 residues. CDR3: CASTRRGEVSDTQYF. CDR3 in DNA: TGTGCCAGCACCCGGAGAGGGGAGGTGTCAGATACGCAGTATTTT.

The chain employs TRBV18 and TRBJ1-1; D is uncertain. V lost 2 bases and J lost 4, with 8 bases in between. This CDR3 has 13 residues. CDR1 is KGHSH, CDR2 LQKENI, per germline. DNA for the CDR3: TGTGCCAGCTCACCAGCCCGTAGCACTGAAGCTTTCTTT. Its translation is CASSPARSTEAFF.

The chain has TRBV11-2 and TRBJ2-3; possibly TRBD1 for D (6 bases). The CDR3 loop spans 15 amino acids. V lost 2 bases, J lost 5 bases, and 14 bases lay in between. Germline assignment: CDR1 SGHAT and CDR2 FQNNGV. CDR3 amino acids: CASSLLTGIGDTQYF. CDR3 DNA: TGTGCCAGCAGCTTATTAACAGGGATTGGAGATACGCAGTATTTT.

This clone was counted a single time. The chain recombines TRBV5-1 with TRBJ1-1, with 7 bases that match TRBD1. From germline, CDR1 is SGHRS and CDR2 YFSETQ. This CDR3 contains 17 residues. Losses at the gene ends were 0 bases for V and 1 base for J; bases not matched to a gene: 9. CDR3 region: CASSLVYRGGKNTEAFF. The CDR3 DNA reads TGCGCCAGCAGCTTGGTATACAGGGGAGGTAAGAACACTGAAGCTTTCTTT. Together with reference TRBV5-1 and TRBJ1-1, the CDR3 gives the full variable domain: KAGVTQTPRYLIKTRGQQVTLSCSPISGHRSVSWYQQTPGQGLQFLFEYFSETQRNKGNFPGRFSGRQFSNSRSEMNVSTLELGDSALYLCASSLVYRGGKNTEAFFGQGTRLTVV.

V gene TRBV7-6 combines with J gene TRBJ2-3, with 9 bases matching TRBD2. V was pared by 5 bases and J by 6 bases, with 9 bases of the junction left unmatched. The V gene's germline CDR1 is SGHVS and CDR2 FNYEAQ. CDR3 length: 15 amino acids. The CDR3 is CASSQGLAGQDTQYF. CDR3 DNA: TGTGCCAGCAGCCAGGGGCTAGCGGGACAGGATACGCAGTATTTT.

This CDR3 is CGFSVGTGGPAFF. The CDR3 bases are TGTGGGTTTTCGGTGGGGACAGGGGGCCCTGCTTTCTTT. The chain uses TRBV28 and TRBJ1-1, with 12 bases identical to TRBD1. Per the germline V gene, CDR1 is MDHEN and CDR2 is SYDVKM. This CDR3 spans 13 amino acids.

The genes are TRBV24-1 and TRBJ2-3; 9 positions agree with TRBD1. J was trimmed by 1 base and V by 10 bases; bases with no gene match: 14. This CDR3 comprises 17 residues. From germline, CDR1 is KGHDR and CDR2 SFDVKD. CDR3 amino acids: CATLQPGQGGGTDTQYF. CDR3 coding DNA: TGTGCCACACTACAGCCGGGACAGGGAGGGGGCACAGATACGCAGTATTTT.

The chain is built from TRBV6-2 or TRBV6-3 and TRBJ2-7, with D maybe TRBD2 (5 bases). The V end was cut by 4 bases, the J end by 7 bases, with 17 bases between. The CDR3 is 14 residues long. CDR1 is MNHEY and CDR2 is SVGEGT in the germline V gene. CDR3 DNA sequence: TGTGCCAGCAGTTCGAGGGTAAGATCGAAGGAGCAGTACTTC. The encoded protein is CASSSRVRSKEQYF.

In its sample, this clone was seen a few times. The V gene is TRBV6-1, the J gene TRBJ2-3; 7 bases are shared with TRBD2. The length of the CDR3 is 14 residues. Germline V gene sequence: CDR1 MNHNS, CDR2 SASEGT. J gave up 4 bases and V 3 bases, and 4 bases lay outside the gene matches. The CDR3 sequence: CASSDPGGSDTQYF. The CDR3 DNA sequence: TGTGCCAGCAGTGACCCGGGGGGTTCAGATACGCAGTATTTT.

V gene TRBV7-8 combines with J gene TRBJ1-4; the D gene is possibly TRBD1 (5 bases). The CDR3 extends over 17 amino acids. Between the trimmed V and J ends, which lost 0 bases and 4 bases, there was a span of 15 bases. Germline V gene lookup returns CDR1 SGHVS and CDR2 FQNEAQ. The CDR3 spells CASSLAEGTQNNEKLFF. The CDR3 DNA follows: TGTGCCAGCAGCTTAGCGGAGGGGACCCAGAATAATGAAAAACTGTTTTTT.